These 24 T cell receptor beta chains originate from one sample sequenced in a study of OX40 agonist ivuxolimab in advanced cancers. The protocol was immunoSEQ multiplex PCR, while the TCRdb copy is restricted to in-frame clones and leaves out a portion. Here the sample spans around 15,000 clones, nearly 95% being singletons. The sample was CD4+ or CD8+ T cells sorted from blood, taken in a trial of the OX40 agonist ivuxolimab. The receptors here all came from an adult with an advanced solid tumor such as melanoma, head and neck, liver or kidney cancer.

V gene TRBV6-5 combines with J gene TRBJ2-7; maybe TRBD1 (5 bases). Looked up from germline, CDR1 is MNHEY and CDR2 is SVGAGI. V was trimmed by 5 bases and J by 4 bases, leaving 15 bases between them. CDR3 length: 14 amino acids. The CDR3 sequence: CASSPGQGTYEQYF. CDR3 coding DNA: TGTGCCAGCAGTCCCGGACAAGGAACTTACGAGCAGTACTTC.

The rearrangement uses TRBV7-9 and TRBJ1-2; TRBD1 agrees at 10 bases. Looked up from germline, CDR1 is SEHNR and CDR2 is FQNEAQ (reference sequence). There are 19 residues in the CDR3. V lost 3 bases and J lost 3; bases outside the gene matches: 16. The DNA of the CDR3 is TGTGCCAGCAGCTTGGGGGGCCCGGGACAGGGGATGAAGGACTATGGCTACACCTTC. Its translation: CASSLGGPGQGMKDYGYTF. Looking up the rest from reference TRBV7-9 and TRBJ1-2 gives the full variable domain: DTGVSQNPRHKITKRGQNVTFRCDPISEHNRLYWYRQTLGQGPEFLTYFQNEAQLEKSRLLSDRFSAERPKGSFSTLEIQRTEQGDSAMYLCASSLGGPGQGMKDYGYTFGSGTRLTVV.

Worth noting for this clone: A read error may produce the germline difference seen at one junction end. The CDR3 loop is CASSYRTGGSEQFF. CDR3 coding DNA: TGTGCTAGCAGCTACAGGACAGGGGGCAGTGAGCAGTTCTTC. This chain links TRBV7-7 with TRBJ2-1; TRBD1 agrees at 11 bases. The CDR3 has 14 residues. The germline V gene encodes CDR1 SSHAT and CDR2 FNYEAQ (reference sequence).

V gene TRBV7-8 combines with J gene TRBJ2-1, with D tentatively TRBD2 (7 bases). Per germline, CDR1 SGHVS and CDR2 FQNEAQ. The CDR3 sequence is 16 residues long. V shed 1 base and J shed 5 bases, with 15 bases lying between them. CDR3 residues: CASSLVRWGGHNEQFF. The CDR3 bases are TGTGCCAGCAGCTTAGTGAGGTGGGGGGGCCACAATGAGCAGTTCTTC.

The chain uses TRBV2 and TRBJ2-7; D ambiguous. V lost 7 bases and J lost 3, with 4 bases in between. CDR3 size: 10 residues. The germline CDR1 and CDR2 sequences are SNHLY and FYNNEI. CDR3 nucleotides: TGTGCCAGCAACGGCTACGAGCAGTACTTC. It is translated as CASNGYEQYF.

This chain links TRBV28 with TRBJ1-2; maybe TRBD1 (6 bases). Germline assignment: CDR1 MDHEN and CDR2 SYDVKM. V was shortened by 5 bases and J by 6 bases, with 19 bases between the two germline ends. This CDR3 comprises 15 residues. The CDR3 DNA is TGTGCCAGCAGTCCCCGACAGGTGGGCGAAGATGGCTACACCTTC. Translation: CASSPRQVGEDGYTF.

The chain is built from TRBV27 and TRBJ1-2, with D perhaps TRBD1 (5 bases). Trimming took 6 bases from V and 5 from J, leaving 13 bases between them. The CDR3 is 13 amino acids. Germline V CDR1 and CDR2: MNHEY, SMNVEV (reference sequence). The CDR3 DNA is TGTGCCAGCAGACCCCAGGGAGGTTATGGCTACACCTTC. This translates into CASRPQGGYGYTF.

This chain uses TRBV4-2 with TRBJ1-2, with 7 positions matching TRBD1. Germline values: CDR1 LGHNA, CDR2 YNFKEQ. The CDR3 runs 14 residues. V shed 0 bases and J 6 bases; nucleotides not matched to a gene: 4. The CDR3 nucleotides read TGTGCCAGCAGCCAAGACTGGCAGGGGGATGGCTACACCTTC. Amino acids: CASSQDWQGDGYTF.

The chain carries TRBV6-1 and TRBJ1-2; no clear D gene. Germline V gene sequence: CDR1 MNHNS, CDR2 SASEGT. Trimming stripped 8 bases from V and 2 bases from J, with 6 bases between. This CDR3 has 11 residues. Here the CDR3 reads CASVLNYGYTF. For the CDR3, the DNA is TGTGCCAGCGTTCTCAACTATGGCTACACCTTC.

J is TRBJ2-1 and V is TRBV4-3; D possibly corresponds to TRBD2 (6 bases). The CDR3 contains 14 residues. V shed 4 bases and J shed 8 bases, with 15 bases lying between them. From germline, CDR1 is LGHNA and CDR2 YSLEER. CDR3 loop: CASSPRLGGHEQFF. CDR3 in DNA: TGCGCCAGCAGCCCCAGACTGGGGGGTCATGAGCAGTTCTTC.

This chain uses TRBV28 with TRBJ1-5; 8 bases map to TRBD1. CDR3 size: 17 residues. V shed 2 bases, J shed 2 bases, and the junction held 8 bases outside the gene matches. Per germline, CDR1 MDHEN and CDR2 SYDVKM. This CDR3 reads CASSLGGRGPGNQPQHF. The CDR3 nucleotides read TGTGCCAGCAGTTTAGGGGGCAGGGGGCCAGGCAATCAGCCCCAGCATTTT.

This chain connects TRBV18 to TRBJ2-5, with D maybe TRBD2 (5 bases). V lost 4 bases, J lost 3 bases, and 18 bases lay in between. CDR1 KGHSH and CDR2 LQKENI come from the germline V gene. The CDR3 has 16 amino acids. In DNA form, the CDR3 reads TGTGCCAGCTCACACCCCCCGGAGAGGGTCAAAGAGACCCAGTACTTC. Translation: CASSHPPERVKETQYF.

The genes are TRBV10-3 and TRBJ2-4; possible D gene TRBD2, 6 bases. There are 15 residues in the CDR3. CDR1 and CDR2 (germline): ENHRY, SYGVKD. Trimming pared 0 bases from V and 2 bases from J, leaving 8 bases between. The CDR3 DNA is TGTGCCATCAGTGAGTCGAGGACTACCAAAAACATTCAGTACTTC. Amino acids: CAISESRTTKNIQYF.

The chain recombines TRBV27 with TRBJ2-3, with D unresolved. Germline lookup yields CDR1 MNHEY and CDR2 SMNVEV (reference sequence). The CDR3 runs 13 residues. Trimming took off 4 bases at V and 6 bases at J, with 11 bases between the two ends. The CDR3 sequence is CASSSTTGDTQYF. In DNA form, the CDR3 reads TGTGCCAGCAGTTCTACAACTGGGGATACGCAGTATTTT.

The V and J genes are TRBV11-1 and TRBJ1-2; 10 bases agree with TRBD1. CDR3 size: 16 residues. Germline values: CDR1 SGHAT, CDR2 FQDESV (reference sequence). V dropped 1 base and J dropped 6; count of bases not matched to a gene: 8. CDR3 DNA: TGTGCCAGCAGCTTAGGGGGGACAGGGGAAGGTCATGGCTACACCTTC. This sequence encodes CASSLGGTGEGHGYTF.

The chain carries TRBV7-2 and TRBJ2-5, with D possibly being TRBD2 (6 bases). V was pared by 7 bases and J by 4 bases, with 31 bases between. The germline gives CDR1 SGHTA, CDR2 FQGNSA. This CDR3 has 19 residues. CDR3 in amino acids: CASTSSWGEVWRDSETQYF. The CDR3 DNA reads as TGTGCCAGCACCTCTTCCTGGGGCGAGGTTTGGCGGGATTCAGAGACCCAGTACTTC.

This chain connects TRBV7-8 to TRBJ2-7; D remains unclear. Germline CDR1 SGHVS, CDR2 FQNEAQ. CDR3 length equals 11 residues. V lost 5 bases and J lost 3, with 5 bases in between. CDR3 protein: CASSPDYEQYF. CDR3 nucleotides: TGTGCCAGCAGCCCCGACTACGAGCAGTACTTC. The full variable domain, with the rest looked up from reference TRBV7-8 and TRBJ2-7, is GAGVSQSPRYKVAKRGQDVALRCDPISGHVSLFWYQQALGQGPEFLTYFQNEAQLDKSGLPSDRFFAERPEGSVSTLKIQRTQQEDSAVYLCASSPDYEQYFGPGTRLTVT.

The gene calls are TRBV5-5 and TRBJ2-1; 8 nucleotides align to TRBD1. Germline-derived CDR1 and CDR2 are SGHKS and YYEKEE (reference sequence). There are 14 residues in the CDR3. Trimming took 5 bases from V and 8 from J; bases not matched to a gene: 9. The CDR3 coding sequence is TGTGCCAGCAGACTTTGGACAGGGCGAGATGAGCAGTTCTTC. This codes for CASRLWTGRDEQFF.

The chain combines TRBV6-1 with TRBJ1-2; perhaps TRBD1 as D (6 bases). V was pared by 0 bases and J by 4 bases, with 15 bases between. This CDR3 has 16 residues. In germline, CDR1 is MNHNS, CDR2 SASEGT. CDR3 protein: CASSEALGGYLYGYTF. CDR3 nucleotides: TGTGCCAGCAGTGAAGCCTTAGGGGGGTACCTCTATGGCTACACCTTC.

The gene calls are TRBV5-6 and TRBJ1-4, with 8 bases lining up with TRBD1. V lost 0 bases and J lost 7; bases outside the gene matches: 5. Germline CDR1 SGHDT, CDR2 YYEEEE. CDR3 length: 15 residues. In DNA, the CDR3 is TGTGCCAGCAGCTTGGCCCAGGGGGCGGGTGAAAAACTGTTTTTT. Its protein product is CASSLAQGAGEKLFF. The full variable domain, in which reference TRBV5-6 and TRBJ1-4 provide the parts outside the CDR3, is DAGVTQSPTHLIKTRGQQVTLRCSPKSGHDTVSWYQQALGQGPQFIFQYYEEEERQRGNFPDRFSGHQFPNYSSELNVNALLLGDSALYLCASSLAQGAGEKLFFGSGTQLSVL.

As DNA, the CDR3 is TGTGCCAGCAGCTTAGCTCGCAACCGGGACACAGATACGCAGTATTTT. It encodes CASSLARNRDTDTQYF. The chain carries TRBV7-6 and TRBJ2-3; TRBD2 might be the D (5 bases). The CDR3 is made up of 16 amino acids. V shed 0 bases and J shed 2 bases, with 12 bases lying between them. Germline V gives CDR1 SGHVS, CDR2 FNYEAQ.

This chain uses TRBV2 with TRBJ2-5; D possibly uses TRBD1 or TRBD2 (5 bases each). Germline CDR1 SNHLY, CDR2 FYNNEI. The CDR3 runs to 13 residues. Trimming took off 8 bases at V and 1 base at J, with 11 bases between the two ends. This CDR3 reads CASVGTAQETQYF. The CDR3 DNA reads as TGTGCCAGCGTCGGGACGGCCCAAGAGACCCAGTACTTC. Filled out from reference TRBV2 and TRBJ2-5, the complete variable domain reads EPEVTQTPSHQVTQMGQEVILRCVPISNHLYFYWYRQILGQKVEFLVSFYNNEISEKSEIFDDQFSVERPDGSNFTLKIRSTKLEDSAMYFCASVGTAQETQYFGPGTRLLVL.

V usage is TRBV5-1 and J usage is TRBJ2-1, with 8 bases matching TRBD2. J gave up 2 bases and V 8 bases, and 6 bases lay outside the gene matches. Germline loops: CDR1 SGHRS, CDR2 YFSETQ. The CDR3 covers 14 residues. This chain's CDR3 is CASGSGTAYNEQFF. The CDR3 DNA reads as TGCGCCAGTGGTAGCGGGACGGCCTACAATGAGCAGTTCTTC. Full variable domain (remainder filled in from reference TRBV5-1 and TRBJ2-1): KAGVTQTPRYLIKTRGQQVTLSCSPISGHRSVSWYQQTPGQGLQFLFEYFSETQRNKGNFPGRFSGRQFSNSRSEMNVSTLELGDSALYLCASGSGTAYNEQFFGPGTRLTVL.

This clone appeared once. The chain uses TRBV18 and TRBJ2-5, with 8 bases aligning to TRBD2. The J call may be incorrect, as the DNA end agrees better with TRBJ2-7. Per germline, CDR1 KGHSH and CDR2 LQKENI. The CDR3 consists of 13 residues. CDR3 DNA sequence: TGTGCCAGCTCTCTAGCGGGTAGTGACGAGCAGTACTTC. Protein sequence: CASSLAGSDEQYF.